These T cell receptor beta chains were read from a single sample in a study of OX40 agonist ivuxolimab in advanced cancers. Data came from immunoSEQ multiplex PCR; TCRdb stores just in-frame clones and leaves some out. The sample has about 96,000 clones; about four fifths are singletons. Sample: CD4+ or CD8+ T cells sorted from blood, taken in a trial of the OX40 agonist ivuxolimab. The receptors were gathered from an adult with an advanced solid tumor such as melanoma, head and neck, liver or kidney cancer. Each CDR3 is given with its conserved first and last residue. Fields, in order: V gene, J gene, D gene, clone size, CDR3 protein, CDR3 DNA. The D gene is left open where the match is weak. For some rows the clone size is stated as once, few or many, or as a class when expanded; others skip it.

V gene: TRBV7-2; J gene: TRBJ1-2; D gene: NA; clone size: NA; CDR3 protein: CASRTAGDYGYTF; CDR3 DNA: TGTGCCAGCAGGACCGCAGGGGACTATGGCTACACCTTC
V gene: TRBV5-1; J gene: TRBJ2-1; D gene: TRBD2; clone size: NA; CDR3 protein: CASSVSTSGSNNEQFF; CDR3 DNA: TGCGCCAGCAGCGTGTCGACTAGCGGGTCTAACAATGAGCAGTTCTTC
V gene: TRBV7-2; J gene: TRBJ1-5; D gene: NA; clone size: NA; CDR3 protein: CASSLWAENQPQHF; CDR3 DNA: TGTGCCAGCAGCTTATGGGCGGAGAATCAGCCCCAGCATTTT
V gene: TRBV4-1; J gene: TRBJ2-7; D gene: NA; clone size: NA; CDR3 protein: CASSQDGTPPYEQYF; CDR3 DNA: TGCGCCAGCAGCCAAGACGGGACTCCCCCGTACGAGCAGTACTTC
V gene: TRBV5-1; J gene: TRBJ2-7; D gene: TRBD2; clone size: NA; CDR3 protein: CASSPEAGGGHEQYF; CDR3 DNA: TGCGCCAGCAGCCCGGAAGCGGGAGGGGGTCACGAGCAGTACTTC
V gene: TRBV29-1; J gene: TRBJ1-1; D gene: NA; clone size: NA; CDR3 protein: CSVEDRQLGNTEAFF; CDR3 DNA: TGCAGCGTTGAAGATCGACAGCTCGGGAACACTGAAGCTTTCTTT
V gene: TRBV7-6; J gene: TRBJ2-1; D gene: TRBD2; clone size: NA; CDR3 protein: CASSRSLAGGYNEQFF; CDR3 DNA: TGTGCCAGCAGCCGAAGCCTAGCGGGGGGATACAATGAGCAGTTCTTC
V gene: TRBV7-2; J gene: TRBJ2-3; D gene: NA; clone size: NA; CDR3 protein: CASNGGPPDTQYF; CDR3 DNA: TGTGCCAGCAATGGGGGGCCGCCGGATACGCAGTATTTT
V gene: TRBV11-1; J gene: TRBJ2-7; D gene: NA; clone size: NA; CDR3 protein: CASSLGRGAYEQYF; CDR3 DNA: TGTGCCAGCAGCTTGGGCAGGGGCGCCTACGAGCAGTACTTC
V gene: TRBV10-3; J gene: TRBJ1-1; D gene: TRBD1; clone size: once; CDR3 protein: CAIGGQLSNTEAFF; CDR3 DNA: TGTGCCATCGGGGGACAGCTCTCTAACACTGAAGCTTTCTTT
V gene: TRBV4-3; J gene: TRBJ2-3; D gene: NA; clone size: NA; CDR3 protein: CASSQNHEDTQYF; CDR3 DNA: TGCGCCAGCAGCCAAAACCACGAGGATACGCAGTATTTT
V gene: TRBV6-1; J gene: TRBJ2-3; D gene: TRBD2; clone size: once; CDR3 protein: CASAGTSGSADTQYF; CDR3 DNA: TGTGCCAGTGCCGGGACTAGCGGGAGCGCAGATACGCAGTATTTT
V gene: TRBV6-6; J gene: TRBJ1-5; D gene: TRBD1; clone size: NA; CDR3 protein: CASSGGQGAGQPQHF; CDR3 DNA: TGTGCCAGCAGTGGAGGACAGGGGGCGGGACAGCCCCAGCATTTT
V gene: TRBV9; J gene: TRBJ2-7; D gene: NA; clone size: NA; CDR3 protein: CASSPSFLGVPTYEQYF; CDR3 DNA: TGTGCCAGCAGCCCATCATTCTTGGGGGTCCCCACCTACGAGCAGTACTTC
V gene: TRBV20-1; J gene: TRBJ1-2; D gene: NA; clone size: few; CDR3 protein: CSAATVYGYTF; CDR3 DNA: TGCAGTGCAGCGACAGTCTATGGCTACACCTTC
V gene: TRBV4-1; J gene: TRBJ1-1; D gene: NA; clone size: NA; CDR3 protein: CASSQDRLGTNTEAFF; CDR3 DNA: TGCGCCAGCAGCCAAGATCGACTGGGAACGAACACTGAAGCTTTCTTT
V gene: TRBV29-1; J gene: TRBJ2-3; D gene: NA; clone size: NA; CDR3 protein: CSVENSTDTQYF; CDR3 DNA: TGCAGCGTTGAGAACAGTACAGATACGCAGTATTTT
V gene: TRBV10-3; J gene: TRBJ2-5; D gene: NA; clone size: NA; CDR3 protein: CAINQGAQETQYF; CDR3 DNA: TGTGCCATCAACCAGGGCGCCCAAGAGACCCAGTACTTC
V gene: TRBV6-1; J gene: TRBJ1-1; D gene: TRBD1; clone size: few; CDR3 protein: CASRPPQGAGTEAFF; CDR3 DNA: TGTGCCAGCAGACCACCACAGGGGGCTGGCACTGAAGCTTTCTTT
V gene: TRBV5-6; J gene: TRBJ2-1; D gene: TRBD2; clone size: NA; CDR3 protein: CASSLGTSLNNEQFF; CDR3 DNA: TGTGCCAGCAGCCTTGGGACTAGCCTAAACAATGAGCAGTTCTTC
V gene: TRBV11-2; J gene: TRBJ2-7; D gene: NA; clone size: NA; CDR3 protein: CASSLDPRGLYEQYF; CDR3 DNA: TGTGCCAGCAGCTTAGATCCCCGGGGACTGTACGAGCAGTACTTC
V gene: TRBV5-1; J gene: TRBJ1-1; D gene: TRBD1; clone size: NA; CDR3 protein: CASSGRTGEFF; CDR3 DNA: TGCGCCAGCAGCGGGAGGACAGGCGAATTCTTT
V gene: TRBV5-1; J gene: TRBJ1-5; D gene: TRBD1; clone size: NA; CDR3 protein: CASSKGQGGNQPQHF; CDR3 DNA: TGCGCCAGCAGCAAAGGACAGGGGGGCAATCAGCCCCAGCATTTT
V gene: TRBV14; J gene: TRBJ1-2; D gene: NA; clone size: few; CDR3 protein: CASSQEQNYGYTF; CDR3 DNA: TGTGCCAGCAGCCAAGAGCAGAACTATGGCTACACCTTC
V gene: TRBV11-2; J gene: TRBJ2-3; D gene: TRBD2; clone size: NA; CDR3 protein: CASSRGSSGSTDTQYF; CDR3 DNA: TGTGCCAGCAGCCGGGGGTCTAGCGGGAGTACAGATACGCAGTATTTT
V gene: TRBV9; J gene: TRBJ2-7; D gene: NA; clone size: NA; CDR3 protein: CASSVGPGDLSYEQYF; CDR3 DNA: TGTGCCAGCAGCGTAGGTCCAGGGGATCTCTCCTACGAGCAGTACTTC
V gene: TRBV6-1; J gene: TRBJ2-3; D gene: NA; clone size: once; CDR3 protein: CASSDPTIILDTQYF; CDR3 DNA: TGTGCCAGCAGTGACCCTACTATCATCTTAGATACGCAGTATTTT
V gene: TRBV5-1; J gene: TRBJ2-7; D gene: NA; clone size: NA; CDR3 protein: CASSLAPGVGAYEQYF; CDR3 DNA: TGCGCCAGCAGCTTGGCCCCGGGGGTAGGAGCCTACGAGCAGTACTTC
V gene: TRBV6-1; J gene: TRBJ2-1; D gene: NA; clone size: NA; CDR3 protein: CASSVFQNPDNEQFF; CDR3 DNA: TGTGCCAGCAGTGTCTTCCAAAATCCGGACAATGAGCAGTTCTTC
V gene: TRBV30; J gene: TRBJ2-7; D gene: NA; clone size: NA; CDR3 protein: CAWSRARSSYEQYF; CDR3 DNA: TGTGCCTGGAGTAGGGCACGTAGCTCCTACGAGCAGTACTTC
V gene: TRBV15; J gene: TRBJ2-5; D gene: TRBD2; clone size: NA; CDR3 protein: CATSRDSWGTSVSQETQYF; CDR3 DNA: TGTGCCACCAGCAGAGATTCTTGGGGGACTAGCGTAAGCCAAGAGACCCAGTACTTC
V gene: TRBV7-6; J gene: TRBJ1-5; D gene: NA; clone size: few; CDR3 protein: CASSPLGGNQPQHF; CDR3 DNA: TGTGCCAGCAGCCCCTTGGGGGGGAATCAGCCCCAGCATTTT
V gene: TRBV30; J gene: TRBJ1-2; D gene: NA; clone size: NA; CDR3 protein: CAWSVVRGYGYTF; CDR3 DNA: TGTGCCTGGAGTGTTGTCAGGGGCTATGGCTACACCTTC
V gene: TRBV14; J gene: TRBJ2-7; D gene: TRBD2; clone size: NA; CDR3 protein: CASSVLGGSGYEQYF; CDR3 DNA: TGTGCCAGCAGCGTTTTAGGCGGGAGCGGGTACGAGCAGTACTTC
V gene: TRBV7-9; J gene: TRBJ2-3; D gene: NA; clone size: NA; CDR3 protein: CASSPPTDTQYF; CDR3 DNA: TGTGCCAGCAGCCCCCCCACAGATACGCAGTATTTT
V gene: TRBV6-6; J gene: TRBJ1-1; D gene: NA; clone size: NA; CDR3 protein: CASSYSEAMNTEAFF; CDR3 DNA: TGTGCCAGCAGTTACTCCGAAGCCATGAACACTGAAGCTTTCTTT
V gene: TRBV5-6; J gene: TRBJ1-5; D gene: NA; clone size: NA; CDR3 protein: CASSLWGAGVSNQPQHF; CDR3 DNA: TGTGCCAGCAGCTTGTGGGGCGCAGGGGTCAGCAATCAGCCCCAGCATTTT
V gene: TRBV19; J gene: TRBJ1-1; D gene: NA; clone size: NA; CDR3 protein: CASSLRGNPGGTEAFF; CDR3 DNA: TGTGCCAGTAGTCTGCGGGGAAACCCTGGGGGCACTGAAGCTTTCTTT
V gene: TRBV6-5; J gene: TRBJ1-2; D gene: NA; clone size: NA; CDR3 protein: CASGTFGRYGYTF; CDR3 DNA: TGTGCCAGCGGGACCTTTGGGCGCTATGGCTACACCTTC
V gene: TRBV14; J gene: TRBJ1-2; D gene: NA; clone size: NA; CDR3 protein: CASSQDGQLLNYGYTF; CDR3 DNA: TGTGCCAGCAGCCAAGACGGACAGCTACTTAACTATGGCTACACCTTC
V gene: TRBV5-1; J gene: TRBJ2-1; D gene: TRBD1; clone size: NA; CDR3 protein: CASRRQTGVGWNNEQFF; CDR3 DNA: TGCGCCAGCAGGCGACAAACAGGGGTGGGTTGGAACAATGAGCAGTTCTTC
V gene: TRBV5-1; J gene: TRBJ1-1; D gene: NA; clone size: once; CDR3 protein: CASSRGETTEAFF; CDR3 DNA: TGCGCCAGCAGCCGAGGGGAAACAACTGAAGCTTTCTTT
V gene: TRBV5-8; J gene: TRBJ2-2; D gene: NA; clone size: NA; CDR3 protein: CASSLVVGELFF; CDR3 DNA: TGTGCCAGCAGCTTGGTCGTAGGGGAGCTGTTTTTT
V gene: TRBV7-2; J gene: TRBJ2-4; D gene: TRBD2; clone size: NA; CDR3 protein: CASSLAAGARDKNIQYF; CDR3 DNA: TGTGCCAGCAGCTTAGCTGCGGGAGCGAGAGACAAAAACATTCAGTACTTC
V gene: TRBV2; J gene: TRBJ1-2; D gene: NA; clone size: NA; CDR3 protein: CASSPGTSNSYQTF; CDR3 DNA: TGTGCCAGCAGTCCCGGGACATCTAATAGTTACCAGACCTTC
V gene: TRBV12-1; J gene: TRBJ2-3; D gene: NA; clone size: NA; CDR3 protein: CASSSHALEGADTQYF; CDR3 DNA: TGTGCCAGCAGCTCACACGCCCTAGAGGGGGCAGATACGCAGTATTTT
V gene: TRBV14; J gene: TRBJ1-4; D gene: NA; clone size: NA; CDR3 protein: CASSQDQPSTNEKLFF; CDR3 DNA: TGTGCCAGCAGCCAAGATCAGCCATCAACTAATGAAAAACTGTTTTTT
V gene: TRBV10-1; J gene: TRBJ2-3; D gene: NA; clone size: once; CDR3 protein: CASSESQGKNTDTQYF; CDR3 DNA: TGCGCCAGCAGTGAGTCCCAGGGAAAGAACACAGATACGCAGTATTTT